The present T cell receptor (beta chain) was sequenced within a study of cytomegalovirus exposure and HLA in healthy donors. Some clones are missing from TCRdb's copy, which holds only in-frame ones; the method was immunoSEQ multiplex PCR. The sample includes roughly 200,000 clones, roughly nine tenths of them seen just once. The ends were cut back, 0 bases at V and 8 bases at J, with 17 bases in the middle. This CDR3 has 16 residues. In germline, CDR1 is ENHRY, CDR2 SYGVKD. The chain links TRBV10-3 to TRBJ2-1, with D tentatively TRBD1 or TRBD2 (5 bases each). Specimen: PBMCs. The clonotype was recovered from a man aged 25 to 40 in good health and CMV-seropositive. As DNA, the CDR3 is TGTGCCATCAGTGAGTCGACGGGGTCAGGGTCCCATGAGCAGTTCTTC. It encodes CAISESTGSGSHEQFF.